What follows are 15 T cell receptor beta chains derived from one specimen sequenced in a study of blood T cells in healthy people across ages. The use of a sample-barcoded 5' primer and a J-beta primer mix characterized a second PCR of about 7 to 12 cycles. TCRdb reprocessed the 5' RACE reads via MiXCR and lists one record per CDR3 protein. The sample has about 570,000 distinct CDR3 sequences; 27% are singletons. The sequencing input was blood. These TCRs come from a woman aged 70-85 years in good health.

This clonotype has more than one count but fewer than ten. V and J are TRBV29-1 and TRBJ1-4; D is possibly TRBD1 (6 bases). CDR1 is SQVTM and CDR2 is ANQGSEA in the germline V gene. The germline V and J ends were trimmed by 7 bases and 6 bases, with 21 bases remaining between them. This CDR3 contains 15 residues. The CDR3 region is CSAQGVGGADEKLFF. Here the CDR3 DNA reads TGCAGCGCCCAGGGTGTCGGGGGGGCTGATGAAAAACTGTTTTTT. Complete variable domain (other parts from reference TRBV29-1 and TRBJ1-4): SAVISQKPSRDICQRGTSLTIQCQVDSQVTMMFWYRQQPGQSLTLIATANQGSEATYESGFVIDKFPISRPNLTFSTLTVSNMSPEDSSIYLCSAQGVGGADEKLFFGSGTQLSVL.

This clonotype occurred a few times. The CDR3 DNA reads as TGTGCCAGCAGCTTGGGAACGGGACAGGGAAACCTCTATGGCTACACCTTC. Its protein product is CASSLGTGQGNLYGYTF. This rearrangement joins TRBV7-3 to TRBJ1-2, with 9 bases aligning to TRBD1. The junction had 12 bases not matched to a gene; V was cut back by 3 bases and J by 4 bases. The CDR3 totals 17 residues. Germline lookup yields CDR1 SGHTA and CDR2 FQGTGA.

The table lists this clonotype with a few counts. Being one base from a much bigger clone, this may be a read error. The V call is TRBV20-1, the J call TRBJ2-2, with a tentative D call TRBD2 (5 bases). CDR1 is DFQATT, CDR2 SNEGSKA, per germline (reference sequence). This CDR3 spans 13 amino acids. The DNA of the CDR3 is TGCAGTGCTAGAGGCCTCAACACCGGGGAGCTGCTTTTT. This translates into CSARGLNTGELLF.

There are a few counts of this clonotype. The chain couples TRBV5-1 to TRBJ2-1, with D tentatively TRBD2 (7 bases). This CDR3 is built from 11 residues. V dropped 4 bases and J dropped 12 bases, with 11 bases sitting between them. The germline V gene encodes CDR1 SGHRS and CDR2 YFSETQ. This CDR3 reads CASSAGATQFF. The CDR3 DNA reads as TGCGCCAGCAGCGCGGGGGCCACGCAGTTCTTC.

This clonotype was seen more than once but under ten times. This chain joins TRBV5-1 and TRBJ1-1; no clear D. Germline V gene data show CDR1 as SGHRS and CDR2 as YFSETQ. The CDR3 runs 14 residues. Trimming removed 4 bases from V and 3 bases from J, with 13 bases in between. The CDR3 DNA reads TGCGCCAGCAGCCCGCGATCCGGGGACACTGAAGCTTTCTTT. This translates into CASSPRSGDTEAFF.

This clonotype was observed at least ten times. The rearrangement uses TRBV28 and TRBJ2-7; 7 bases align to TRBD1. The CDR3 is made up of 15 amino acids. Germline CDR1 is MDHEN and CDR2 is SYDVKM. V shed 2 bases, J shed 0 bases, and the junction held 4 bases outside the gene matches. This CDR3 reads CASSLRAGGSYEQYF. The DNA of the CDR3 is TGTGCCAGCAGTTTAAGGGCAGGGGGCTCCTACGAGCAGTACTTC.

The chain uses TRBV9 and TRBJ1-4; D uncertain. Trimming pared 0 bases from V and 12 bases from J, leaving 12 bases between. The CDR3 covers 13 residues. Per germline, CDR1 SGDLS and CDR2 YYNGEE. The CDR3 region has the DNA TGTGCCAGCAGCGTAGACGACCGCGGGGAACTGTTTTTT. The encoded protein is CASSVDDRGELFF.

In its sample, this clonotype was seen a few times. The chain employs TRBV12-5 and TRBJ1-5; D not certain. Germline V gene data show CDR1 as LGHNT and CDR2 as FRNRAP. The V end lost 6 bases, the J end lost 12 bases, and 12 bases lay between the germline ends. The CDR3 length is 11 residues. DNA of the CDR3: TGTGCTAGTGGCCGGATCGAGCTCCAGCATTTT. This gives the protein CASGRIELQHF.

To note about this clonotype: One end of the junction does not line up with germline, which may come from a read error. The rearrangement links TRBV7-2 to TRBJ1-4; 8 nucleotides line up with TRBD1. Per the germline V gene, CDR1 is SGHTA and CDR2 is FQGNSA. There are 14 residues in the CDR3. CDR3: CVSSLEQGDGKLFF. In DNA form, the CDR3 reads TGTGTCAGCAGCTTAGAACAGGGGGATGGGAAACTGTTTTTT.

This clonotype came up a few times. The chain joins TRBV6-2 or TRBV6-3 to TRBJ2-4; 9 bases line up with TRBD1. This CDR3 is built from 16 residues. V shed 6 bases, J shed 2 bases, and the junction held 8 bases outside the gene matches. CDR1 and CDR2 from the germline V gene are MNHEY and SVGEGT. DNA for the CDR3: TGTGCCAGCAGACACATCGGGACAGGGACCAAAAACATTCAGTACTTC. It is translated as CASRHIGTGTKNIQYF.

A few counts support this clonotype. The chain carries TRBV5-1 and TRBJ1-4, with 7 nucleotides matching TRBD1. Germline V lookup: CDR1 SGHRS, CDR2 YFSETQ. Trimming removed 4 bases from V and 7 bases from J; junction bases left unmatched: 7. CDR3 length: 14 residues. The CDR3 sequence is CASSAGTDSEKLFF. CDR3 sequence (DNA): TGCGCCAGCAGCGCCGGGACAGACAGTGAAAAACTGTTTTTT.

This clonotype has more than one count but fewer than ten. The V gene is TRBV29-1, the J gene TRBJ1-3; D not certain. The CDR3 runs 16 residues. CDR1 is SQVTM, CDR2 ANQGSEA, per germline. With 4 bases removed from V and 1 base from J, the gap between germline ends came to 17 bases. DNA of the CDR3: TGCAGCGTTGTCATATTTCCGGAAGGATCTGGAAACACCATATATTTT. Translated, it gives CSVVIFPEGSGNTIYF.

The chain couples TRBV7-9 to TRBJ1-4, with D uncertain. Germline V CDR1 and CDR2: SEHNR, FQNEAQ (reference sequence). The CDR3 totals 12 residues. V lost 5 bases and J 5 bases, leaving 6 bases between the germline ends. The CDR3 nucleotides read TGTGCCAGCAGCCGCGCGAATGAAAAACTGTTTTTT. Protein: CASSRANEKLFF.

This clonotype was detected a few times. This chain uses TRBV20-1 with TRBJ2-5, with 7 bases identical to TRBD1. The tail of the sequence fits TRBJ2-1 better, so the J call may be wrong. Germline CDR1 reads DFQATT; CDR2 reads SNEGSKA (reference sequence). This CDR3 comprises 14 residues. The CDR3 is CSARLGTAAREQFF. The CDR3 DNA reads as TGCAGTGCTAGACTAGGGACAGCCGCGAGAGAGCAGTTCTTC.

This clonotype has a handful of counts. This chain joins TRBV20-1 and TRBJ2-5; 9 bases are shared with TRBD2. With 2 bases clipped from V and 11 bases from J, the junction kept 12 bases outside the gene matches. The germline gives CDR1 DFQATT, CDR2 SNEGSKA (reference sequence). CDR3 length: 14 residues. The CDR3 DNA follows: TGCAGTGCTAGAAGGCTAGCGGGGCCAACGGGGCAGTACTTC. Translated: CSARRLAGPTGQYF.